The source of this T cell receptor beta chain is a study of regulatory T cells in long-lasting Graves disease. Study-level background: Persistent Graves' disease required over 5 years of antithyroid drugs and positive TSH receptor antibodies.

There are 13 residues in the CDR3. V dropped 4 bases and J dropped 1 base, with 10 bases sitting between them. Germline CDR1 DFQATT, CDR2 SNEGSKA (reference sequence). Through Arm-PCR of CDR3 regions and iRepertoire HTBI primers, TCR beta libraries were built. TCRdb re-called the multiplex PCR reads through MiXCR, storing one row per CDR3 protein. The sample yields about 290,000 distinct CDR3 sequences, 20% to 25% seen once. This clonotype was seen more than once but under ten times. The antigen remains undetermined. Notes on the study in general: Accuracy was perhaps lowered by the small sample size. Segments TRBV28, TRBJ1-2 and TRBJ2-5 showed preferential usage in persistent disease.

The time point: persistent/refractory GD, antithyroid drugs over 5 years with positive TRAb. RNA extracted from PBMCs served as the sequencing template. The source of the patients was an endocrinology department in Xi'an, China. The sequence derives from a female donor with Graves disease. The chain is built from TRBV20-1 and TRBJ2-5, with D perhaps TRBD2 (6 bases). Sequenced material: peripheral blood mononuclear cells (PBMCs), taken when the disease was refractory, from a patient treated with antithyroid drugs. The CDR3 DNA follows: TGCAGTGCTAATGAGGAGGGCCAAGAGACCCAGTACTTC. As protein: CSANEEGQETQYF.